A single sample gave rise to the 24 T cell receptor beta chains below, sequenced in a study of cytomegalovirus exposure and HLA in healthy donors. PCR employed 60 Vbeta and 13 Jbeta primers. Here immunoSEQ multiplex PCR was the method, and the copy in TCRdb shows in-frame clones only, minus some. The sample has 150,000 to 200,000 clones, more than 65% seen once. Sequenced input: PBMCs. The source of these receptors is a woman aged 45 to 65 in good health and CMV-seronegative.

V and J are TRBV5-4 and TRBJ2-5; 11 bases are a match to TRBD2. The germline V gene encodes CDR1 SGHNT and CDR2 YYREEE (reference sequence). There are 15 residues in the CDR3. The ends lost 7 bases at V and 1 base at J; junction bases unmatched: 6. CDR3 protein: CASQSTSGTQETQYF. The CDR3 region has the DNA TGTGCCAGCCAATCGACTAGCGGGACCCAAGAGACCCAGTACTTC.

J is TRBJ1-6 and V is TRBV30; TRBD1 aligns across 11 bases. The CDR3 is 15 amino acids. The V gene end was trimmed by 1 base and the J gene end by 7 bases; junction bases not matched to a gene: 3. From germline, CDR1 is GTSNPN and CDR2 SVGIG (reference sequence). CDR3 coding DNA: TGTGCCTGGAGTGAGGGACAGGGGGGCAATTCACCCCTCCACTTT. Residues: CAWSEGQGGNSPLHF.

In this sample, this clone turned up a few times. Here the CDR3 reads CASSWGQGYEQYF. CDR3 sequence (DNA): TGTGCCAGCAGTTGGGGACAGGGGTACGAGCAGTACTTC. The rearrangement joins TRBV28 to TRBJ2-7; 10 positions match TRBD1. Per the germline V gene, CDR1 is MDHEN and CDR2 is SYDVKM. Trimming cost V 4 bases and J 4 bases; bases outside gene matches: 1. The CDR3 is 13 amino acids. Variable domain in full (rest from reference TRBV28 and TRBJ2-7): DVKVTQSSRYLVKRTGEKVFLECVQDMDHENMFWYRQDPGLGLRLIYFSYDVKMKEKGDIPEGYSVSREKKERFSLILESASTNQTSMYLCASSWGQGYEQYFGPGTRLTVT.

CDR3 nucleotides: TGTGCCAGCAGCTCCTTCCGGCGGGAGAACACTGAAGCTTTCTTT. Translating gives CASSSFRRENTEAFF. The chain joins TRBV7-9 to TRBJ1-1; D call uncertain. The germline V gene has CDR1 SEHNR and CDR2 FQNEAQ (reference sequence). Trimming left V 4 bases short and J 1 base short, with 13 bases between. The CDR3 consists of 15 residues.

The chain has TRBV21-1 and TRBJ1-5; no check of the table's D call, TRBD1, against the DNA was made. TRBV21-1 is a known pseudogene. This CDR3 has 12 amino acids. The CDR3 DNA reads as TGTGCCAGCAGGTCAGTGAATCAGCCCCAGCATTTT. Encoded protein: CASRSVNQPQHF.

V usage is TRBV28 and J usage is TRBJ1-2; D ambiguous. Germline CDR1 is MDHEN and CDR2 is SYDVKM. The V and J ends lost 4 bases and 4 bases respectively, with 13 bases between them. This CDR3 is built from 14 residues. The chain's CDR3 is CASSSGFGGYGYTF. The DNA of the CDR3 is TGTGCCAGCAGTTCGGGATTTGGAGGCTATGGCTACACCTTC.

This clone was seen a few times. V is TRBV28 and J is TRBJ2-5, with unresolved D. The better agreement between TRBJ2-7 and the DNA end casts doubt on the J call. The CDR3 extends over 10 amino acids. Per germline, CDR1 MDHEN and CDR2 SYDVKM. CDR3 nucleotides: TGTGCCAGCAGCAACTACGAGCAGTACTTC. Amino acid sequence: CASSNYEQYF.

The genes are TRBV5-1 and TRBJ1-3; TRBD1 might be the D (5 bases). Deletions cut 4 bases from V and 0 bases from J, with 8 bases between. Germline V gene data show CDR1 as SGHRS and CDR2 as YFSETQ. The CDR3 is 14 residues long. The CDR3 coding sequence is TGCGCCAGCAGCGGGCAGGGCTCTGGAAACACCATATATTTT. As protein: CASSGQGSGNTIYF.

A single count supports this clone. This chain uses TRBV5-6 with TRBJ2-2; D is unclear. Germline loops: CDR1 SGHDT, CDR2 YYEEEE. Trimming took 0 bases from V and 3 from J, leaving 3 bases between them. The CDR3 runs 13 residues. For the CDR3, the DNA is TGTGCCAGCAGCTTGGACTACACCGGGGAGCTGTTTTTT. Its protein product is CASSLDYTGELFF.

The chain links TRBV7-2 to TRBJ2-1; D is ambiguous. V lost 8 bases and J 0 bases, leaving 11 bases between the germline ends. This CDR3 has 14 amino acids. Per the germline V gene, CDR1 is SGHTA and CDR2 is FQGNSA. The CDR3, as DNA: TGTGCCAGCCGCCTCTACTCCTCCTACAATGAGCAGTTCTTC. Amino acids: CASRLYSSYNEQFF.

This clone was recorded once. V gene TRBV7-9 combines with J gene TRBJ2-5, with TRBD2 matching 7 bases. This CDR3 region has 15 residues. Germline values: CDR1 SEHNR, CDR2 FQNEAQ (reference sequence). V shed 5 bases and J 5 bases; nucleotides not matched to a gene: 11. DNA of the CDR3: TGTGCCAGCAGCACTCGACTAGCCGGGACGGAGACCCAGTACTTC. Its protein product is CASSTRLAGTETQYF.

This sequence joins TRBV9 and TRBJ1-2; TRBD1 matches at 10 bases. Germline CDR1 SGDLS, CDR2 YYNGEE. This CDR3 region has 15 residues. V shed 0 bases and J 7 bases; nucleotides not matched to a gene: 6. The DNA of the CDR3 is TGTGCCAGCAGCGTAGGTTCAGGACAGGGGGGTGGCTACACCTTC. Translating gives CASSVGSGQGGGYTF.

The CDR3 DNA sequence: TGTGCCAGTAGTATAGGGCCACGCGGGGTCTTGAACACTGAAGCTTTCTTT. Its translation: CASSIGPRGVLNTEAFF. The chain combines TRBV19 with TRBJ1-1; D remains ambiguous. Germline V lookup: CDR1 LNHDA, CDR2 SQIVND (reference sequence). This CDR3 has 17 amino acids. With 1 base removed from V and 0 bases from J, the gap between germline ends came to 15 bases. The variable domain in full, with the rest retrieved from reference TRBV19 and TRBJ1-1, is DGGITQSPKYLFRKEGQNVTLSCEQNLNHDAMYWYRQDPGQGLRLIYYSQIVNDFQKGDIAEGYSVSREKKESFPLTVTSAQKNPTAFYLCASSIGPRGVLNTEAFFGQGTRLTVV.

The chain has TRBV11-1 and TRBJ2-4; D gene unclear. The CDR3 contains 14 residues. The ends were cut back, 4 bases at V and 0 bases at J, with 7 bases in the middle. The germline V gene has CDR1 SGHAT and CDR2 FQDESV (reference sequence). In DNA, the CDR3 is TGTGCCAGCAGCTCGCGACAAGCCAAAAACATTCAGTACTTC. It is translated as CASSSRQAKNIQYF. Full variable domain (remainder filled in from reference TRBV11-1 and TRBJ2-4): EAEVAQSPRYKITEKSQAVAFWCDPISGHATLYWYRQILGQGPELLVQFQDESVVDDSQLPKDRFSAERLKGVDSTLKIQPAELGDSAMYLCASSSRQAKNIQYFGAGTRLSVL.

The chain links TRBV5-4 to TRBJ2-7; D is possibly TRBD2 (6 bases). The germline V gene has CDR1 SGHNT and CDR2 YYREEE (reference sequence). V was trimmed by 3 bases and J by 1 base, leaving 17 bases between them. The CDR3 sequence is 16 residues long. In nucleotides, the CDR3 is TGTGCCAGCAGCTCAGGGACTCTCGACAAGTCCTACGAGCAGTACTTC. Protein: CASSSGTLDKSYEQYF.

V and J are TRBV27 and TRBJ2-5, with unresolved D. CDR3 length equals 12 residues. The germline V gene has CDR1 MNHEY and CDR2 SMNVEV (reference sequence). Trimming took 5 bases from V and 0 from J, leaving 4 bases between them. The chain's CDR3 is CASSPDQETQYF. For the CDR3, the DNA is TGTGCCAGCAGTCCGGACCAAGAGACCCAGTACTTC.

This clone was seen a few times. This chain joins TRBV6-5 and TRBJ1-1; D ambiguous. V shed 6 bases and J shed 3 bases, with 5 bases lying between them. This CDR3 is built from 11 residues. Germline V gene lookup returns CDR1 MNHEY and CDR2 SVGAGI. The CDR3 DNA reads as TGTGCCAGCAGGCGGGACACTGAAGCTTTCTTT. Residues: CASRRDTEAFF.

The CDR3 DNA reads as TGCGCCAGCAGTGGGGACAGGGCGAATGGCTACACCTTC. It specifies CASSGDRANGYTF. The chain employs TRBV10-2 and TRBJ1-2, with 9 bases matching TRBD1. This CDR3 spans 13 amino acids. With 4 bases clipped from V and 6 bases from J, the junction kept 3 bases outside the gene matches. Germline loops: CDR1 WSHSY, CDR2 SAAADI.

This clone was seen a single time. This chain joins TRBV7-3 and TRBJ2-2, with 7 positions matching TRBD1. CDR3 length: 12 residues. Germline loops: CDR1 SGHTA, CDR2 FQGTGA. The trim removed 5 bases at V and 6 bases at J, leaving 0 bases unmatched. This chain's CDR3 is CASSQGAGELFF. Written as DNA, the CDR3 is TGTGCCAGCAGCCAGGGGGCCGGGGAGCTGTTTTTT.

The V and J genes are TRBV5-1 and TRBJ1-3; D possibly corresponds to TRBD1 (6 bases). There are 15 residues in the CDR3. CDR1 SGHRS and CDR2 YFSETQ come from the germline V gene. V was trimmed by 4 bases and J by 2 bases, leaving 13 bases between them. Here the CDR3 DNA reads TGCGCCAGCAGCCCAGCCGGGACAACTGGAAACACCATATATTTT. Translating it yields CASSPAGTTGNTIYF.

The rearrangement joins TRBV23-1 to TRBJ1-5, with D maybe TRBD1 (6 bases). TRBV23-1 is sorted into the ORF group, with uncertain function. The CDR3 extends over 18 amino acids. The V and J ends lost 4 bases and 0 bases respectively, with 19 bases between them. The chain's CDR3 is CASSRGGRGFYSNQPQHF. CDR3 DNA sequence: TGCGCCAGCAGTCGAGGGGGAAGGGGGTTCTATAGCAATCAGCCCCAGCATTTT.

This chain connects TRBV5-4 to TRBJ2-7; the match to TRBD2 covers 16 bases. The CDR3 length is 16 residues. V was pared by 3 bases and J by 5 bases, with 5 bases of the junction left unmatched. CDR1 and CDR2 (germline): SGHNT, YYREEE (reference sequence). This chain's CDR3 is CASSSGTSGRADEQYF. DNA of the CDR3: TGTGCCAGCAGCTCCGGGACTAGCGGGAGGGCCGACGAGCAGTACTTC.

The rearrangement uses TRBV21-1 and TRBJ1-2; the tabulated D call, TRBD1, remains unverified against the DNA. TRBV21-1 is recorded as a pseudogene. The CDR3 loop spans 14 amino acids. CDR3 DNA: TGTGCCAGCAAAGGGGATTCACAGGGAAATGGCTACACCTTC. It specifies CASKGDSQGNGYTF.

This clone was seen more than once but under ten times. J is TRBJ1-1 and V is TRBV5-6; no clear D gene. The CDR3 extends over 15 amino acids. Trimming left V 4 bases short and J 1 base short, with 14 bases between. Per the germline V gene, CDR1 is SGHDT and CDR2 is YYEEEE. The CDR3, as DNA: TGTGCCAGCAGCCGAGTTTCTTCTACGAACACTGAAGCTTTCTTT. Translation gives CASSRVSSTNTEAFF.